These 6 T cell receptor beta chains were all obtained from the same sample, sequenced in a study of T cell responses to AZD1222 COVID-19 vaccine. Repertoires were generated with immunoSEQ multiplex PCR, while TCRdb's copy carries only in-frame clones and drops some. The sample lists about 130,000 clones, 80% to 90% occurring once. Sequenced material: peripheral blood, taken on day 0 of AZD1222 vaccination. Receptors originate from an adult in good health.

This chain uses TRBV12-3 or TRBV12-4 with TRBJ2-7; D is perhaps TRBD1 or TRBD2 (5 bases each). Trimming removed 8 bases from V and 0 bases from J, with 11 bases in between. This CDR3 is built from 13 residues. The CDR3 loop reads CASWDGPSYEQYF. Here the CDR3 DNA reads TGTGCCAGCTGGGACGGGCCCTCCTACGAGCAGTACTTC.

The CDR3 here is CASNLVDTQYF. In nucleotides, the CDR3 is TGTGCCAGCAACTTAGTCGATACGCAGTATTTT. The V call is TRBV6-5, the J call TRBJ2-3; unclear D gene. This CDR3 is built from 11 residues. V was clipped by 7 bases and J by 6 bases, with 8 bases between them. Germline values: CDR1 MNHEY, CDR2 SVGAGI.

The chain recombines TRBV5-1 with TRBJ2-1, with TRBD2 matching over 13 bases. Germline V gives CDR1 SGHRS, CDR2 YFSETQ. The CDR3 totals 18 residues. Trimming cost V 6 bases and J 7 bases; bases outside gene matches: 16. The CDR3: CASTYTGTSGVGRNEQFF. CDR3 sequence (DNA): TGCGCCAGCACGTACACCGGGACTAGCGGGGTAGGGCGTAATGAGCAGTTCTTC. The full variable domain, completed using reference TRBV5-1 and TRBJ2-1, is KAGVTQTPRYLIKTRGQQVTLSCSPISGHRSVSWYQQTPGQGLQFLFEYFSETQRNKGNFPGRFSGRQFSNSRSEMNVSTLELGDSALYLCASTYTGTSGVGRNEQFFGPGTRLTVL.

The count of this clone is one. J is TRBJ1-5 and V is TRBV6-5, with TRBD1 identical over 7 bases. Germline V gene data show CDR1 as MNHEY and CDR2 as SVGAGI. J was trimmed by 6 bases and V by 0 bases; bases with no gene match: 8. The CDR3 is made up of 16 amino acids. The CDR3 loop is CASSYSVGGAGQPQHF. For the CDR3, the DNA is TGTGCCAGCAGTTACTCGGTAGGGGGCGCAGGTCAGCCCCAGCATTTT.

Only one count was recorded for this clone. The genes are TRBV7-9 and TRBJ1-4; TRBD1 aligns across 8 bases. The V gene end was trimmed by 0 bases and the J gene end by 10 bases; junction bases not matched to a gene: 7. The CDR3 runs 15 residues. Germline V gene lookup returns CDR1 SEHNR and CDR2 FQNEAQ (reference sequence). The CDR3 coding sequence is TGTGCCAGCAGCTTAGCCGGGACAGGATATGCAAAACTGTTTTTT. Protein product: CASSLAGTGYAKLFF.

The rearrangement uses TRBV7-9 and TRBJ1-6; 7 nucleotides line up with TRBD1. Germline V gene data show CDR1 as SEHNR and CDR2 as FQNEAQ (reference sequence). Germline trimming cut 1 base from V and 8 bases from J; bases unmatched to any gene: 8. The CDR3 is made up of 16 amino acids. This chain's CDR3 is CASSLGRGTVDSPLHF. The CDR3 nucleotides are TGTGCCAGCAGCTTAGGTCGCGGGACAGTTGATTCACCCCTCCACTTT.